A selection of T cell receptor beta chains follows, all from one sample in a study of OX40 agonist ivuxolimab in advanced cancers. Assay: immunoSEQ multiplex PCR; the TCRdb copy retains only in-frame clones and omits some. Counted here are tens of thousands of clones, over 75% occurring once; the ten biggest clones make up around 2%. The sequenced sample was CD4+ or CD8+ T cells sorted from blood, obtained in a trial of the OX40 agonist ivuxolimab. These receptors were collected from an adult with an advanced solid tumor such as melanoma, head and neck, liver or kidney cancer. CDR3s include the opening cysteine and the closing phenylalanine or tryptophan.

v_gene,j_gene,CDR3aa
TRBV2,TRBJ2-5,CASRSGVQETQYF
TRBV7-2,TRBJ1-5,CASSLARTGSSNQPQHF
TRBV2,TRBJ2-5,CASSAGRETQYF
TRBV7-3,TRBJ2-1,CASSLSPSGSRGEQFF
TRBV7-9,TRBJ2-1,CASSLPGTGMNEQFF
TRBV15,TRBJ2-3,CATSRDPGDPSTDTQYF
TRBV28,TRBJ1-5,CASTPSTGPNQPQHF
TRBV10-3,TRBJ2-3,CAISVASGREDTQYF
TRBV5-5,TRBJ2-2,CASSLTSGRAGEELFF
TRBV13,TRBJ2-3,CASSPRGQVLPDTQYF
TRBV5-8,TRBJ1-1,CASSRTGKIDFTEAFF
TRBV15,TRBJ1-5,CATSRAGQEPQPQHF
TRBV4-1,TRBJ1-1,CASSQDQMREEAFF
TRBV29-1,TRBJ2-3,CSVEGDSTDTQYF
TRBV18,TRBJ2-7,CASSQTGTQNEQYF
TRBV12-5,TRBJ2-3,CASGLGLAGEDTQYF
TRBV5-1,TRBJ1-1,CASSMDVNTEAFF
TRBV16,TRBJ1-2,CASSQSGRDYGYTF
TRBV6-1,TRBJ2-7,CASTPTRDNLYEQYF
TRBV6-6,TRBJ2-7,CASSYPGQRAYEQYF
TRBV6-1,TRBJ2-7,CASGRAYEQYF
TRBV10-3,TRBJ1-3,CATPPRQHSGNTIYF
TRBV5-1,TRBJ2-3,CASSRSVAGGSADTQYF
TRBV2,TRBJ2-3,CASNLASGTDTQYF
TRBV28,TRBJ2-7,CASSVIGTATYEQYF
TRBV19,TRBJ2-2,CASRYQFTGELFF
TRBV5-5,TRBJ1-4,CASSSRGSDEKLFF
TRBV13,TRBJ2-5,CASSPGQGRGETQYF
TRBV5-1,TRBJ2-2,CASSPGQPNTGELFF
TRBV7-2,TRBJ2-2,CASSSGSGRAPAGELFF
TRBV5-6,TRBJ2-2,CASSLELNTGELFF
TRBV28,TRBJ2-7,CASTNQGLYEQYF
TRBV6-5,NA,CASRRSTYEQYF
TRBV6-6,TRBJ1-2,CASRSQGVYGYTF
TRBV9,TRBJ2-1,CATGRTYNEQFF
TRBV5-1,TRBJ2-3,CASSPRAGADTQYF
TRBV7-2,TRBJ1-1,CASSPGPAGSPEAFF
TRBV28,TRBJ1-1,CASSFQGALLMNTEAFF
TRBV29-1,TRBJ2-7,CSVERASGSYEQYF
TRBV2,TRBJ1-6,CASIQGQTGGYSPLHF
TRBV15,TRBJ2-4,CATSRDPGVKNIQYF
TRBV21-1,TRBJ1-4,CASSKGGQGGHEKLFF
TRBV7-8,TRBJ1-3,CASSLPTGGHSGNTIYF
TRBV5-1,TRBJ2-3,CASSLGSTDTQYF
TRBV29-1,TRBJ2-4,CSVDLGQNIQYF
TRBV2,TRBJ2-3,CASSAGSDTDTQYF
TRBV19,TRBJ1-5,CASSMISNQPQHF
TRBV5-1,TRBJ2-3,CASTPGQGVTDTQYF
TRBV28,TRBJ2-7,CASSLRTATYEQYF
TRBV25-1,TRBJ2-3,CASSFGLAGGQDTQYF
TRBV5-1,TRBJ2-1,CASRPTGGEAYNEQFF
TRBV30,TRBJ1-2,CAWSNGGGYTF
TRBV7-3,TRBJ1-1,CASSPGTGNMNTEAFF
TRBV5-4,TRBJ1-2,CASSSPSNGYTF
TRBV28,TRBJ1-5,CASRISNQPQHF
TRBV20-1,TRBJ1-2,CILTGSYGYTF
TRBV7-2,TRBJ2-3,CASSVFWGGRDTQYF
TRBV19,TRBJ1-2,CASSIRGGHGYTF
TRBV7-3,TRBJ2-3,CASSSGLAGEDTQYF